This TCR beta chain is from a study of T cells in Graves' hyperthyroidism and ophthalmopathy. Diagnoses rested on clinical symptoms, serum thyroxine and TRAb, thyroid ultrasound and orbital computed tomography. A 10 ml volume of fresh peripheral blood provided the PBMCs. On this clonotype itself: Its matching antigen is unknown.

Study-wide results and caveats: In the blood, most expanded thyroid clonotypes above 0.001 appeared as well.

RNA transcripts gave rise to amplified TCR beta CDR3 regions. HTBI primers were the set used in a first-round RT-PCR of the TCR CDR3. One entry per CDR3 protein, called by TCRdb with MiXCR from the multiplex PCR reads. The sample yields about 250,000 distinct CDR3 sequences, approximately 23% seen once. The sequenced sample consisted of blood. This TCR came from a man aged 25-45 years with Graves' ophthalmopathy.

The DNA for the CDR3 is TGTGCCAGCAACGCAGCCAGGGATGAGCAGTTCTTC. Translation gives CASNAARDEQFF. The V gene is TRBV5-5, the J gene TRBJ2-1, with D perhaps TRBD1 (5 bases). The CDR3 has 12 amino acids. Trimming took 6 bases from V and 8 from J, leaving 12 bases between them. Germline CDR1 and CDR2: SGHKS and YYEKEE (reference sequence). Drawing the rest from reference TRBV5-5 and TRBJ2-1, the complete variable domain is DAGVTQSPTHLIKTRGQQVTLRCSPISGHKSVSWYQQVLGQGPQFIFQYYEKEERGRGNFPDRFSARQFPNYSSELNVNALLLGDSALYLCASNAARDEQFFGPGTRLTVL.